These T cell receptor beta chains were read from a single sample in a study of T cell repertoires in cytomegalovirus infection. TCRdb analysed the reads with MiXCR anew, one entry per CDR3 protein. The repertoire holds approximately 71,000 distinct CDR3 sequences, with about 4% as singletons. The sample comprised PBMCs. These receptors were taken from a human donor in good health (CMV status not recorded). Some clones in this sample may be carry-over from other donors' samples. The CDR3 runs from the conserved cysteine through the conserved F or W. Each record gives: CDR3 length, D gene, clone size, J gene, V gene, CDR3 DNA, CDR3 protein. D genes are given only for firm matches. Size is omitted from some rows. Given values are once, few, many or a class for expanded clones.

18	.	.	TRBJ2-7	TRBV7-2	TGTGCCAGCAGCTCCTCCCTCATCGGGCCGAATATACCTAAGGAGCAGTACTTC	CASSSSLIGPNIPKEQYF
14	.	many	TRBJ1-1	TRBV7-6	TGTGCCAGCAGCTTAGGGGACGTGAACACTGAAGCTTTCTTT	CASSLGDVNTEAFF
14	TRBD1	many	TRBJ2-5	TRBV28	TGTGCCAGCAGTTTAGGGGGACAGAGGGGAACCCAGTACTTC	CASSLGGQRGTQYF
13	.	medium-sized	TRBJ2-1	TRBV7-2	TGTGCCCGATGGGGGAACTCCTACAATGAGCAGTTCTTC	CARWGNSYNEQFF
12	.	.	TRBJ1-5	TRBV20-1	TGCAGTGCTACGACAGGCAATCAGCCCCAGCATTTT	CSATTGNQPQHF
16	.	.	TRBJ2-1	TRBV11-2	TGTGCCAGCAGCCTCCTGGGCGGAAGCTCCTACAATGAGCAGTTCTTC	CASSLLGGSSYNEQFF
15	.	many	TRBJ1-2	TRBV7-2	TGTGCCAGCAGCCCAACCACCTTTGGGGCGGGTGGCTACACCTTC	CASSPTTFGAGGYTF
16	TRBD2	many	TRBJ2-7	TRBV7-8	TGTGCCAGCAGCTCGACGCTAGCGGGGGGGGGATACGAGCAGTACTTC	CASSSTLAGGGYEQYF
13	TRBD2	many	TRBJ2-5	TRBV7-2	TGTGCCAGCAGGCCGGGACTAGCGGAGACCCAGTACTTC	CASRPGLAETQYF
15	.	many	TRBJ2-1	TRBV7-3	TGTGCCAGCAGCTTAACAGGTCCGAGCTACAATGAGCAGTTCTTC	CASSLTGPSYNEQFF
15	TRBD1	many	TRBJ1-1	TRBV28	TGTGCCAGCAGTAAACCGGGACAGGGAAACACTGAAGCTTTCTTT	CASSKPGQGNTEAFF
16	.	many	TRBJ2-3	TRBV7-2	TGTGCCAGCAGCTTAGATGTGGACACTATCACAGATACGCAGTATTTT	CASSLDVDTITDTQYF
15	.	many	TRBJ1-2	TRBV7-2	TGTGCCAGCAGCTTACAGCACAGCCCTAACTATGGCTACACCTTC	CASSLQHSPNYGYTF
14	.	many	TRBJ1-5	TRBV7-2	TGTGCCAGCACCTTCGACGGTGGCAATCAGCCCCAGCATTTT	CASTFDGGNQPQHF
17	.	many	TRBJ2-1	TRBV7-2	TGTGCCAGCAGCCCTTACGGTGCGGGGAGCTCCTACAATGAGCAGTTCTTC	CASSPYGAGSSYNEQFF
15	TRBD2	many	TRBJ2-7	TRBV7-2	TGTGCCAGCAGCTTAGGGACTAGCGGGGTCTACGAGCAGTACTTC	CASSLGTSGVYEQYF
15	TRBD1	many	TRBJ2-7	TRBV7-7	TGTGCTAGCAGCCGGGGACAGGGAGCAGCCTACGAGCAGTACTTC	CASSRGQGAAYEQYF
14	.	.	TRBJ2-5	TRBV7-6	TGTGCCAGCAGCTTAGAGTGGAGTGGGGAGACCCAGTACTTC	CASSLEWSGETQYF
15	.	few	TRBJ2-1	TRBV11-1	TGTGCCAGCAGCTTAGCATCACCCGGCCTTAATGAGCAGTTCTTC	CASSLASPGLNEQFF
16	TRBD2	many	TRBJ2-1	TRBV7-2	TGTGCCAGCAAGTTAGATACTAGCGGGAGTAGGAATGAGCAGTTCTTC	CASKLDTSGSRNEQFF
12	.	.	TRBJ2-7	TRBV3-1	TGTGCCAGCAGCCAAACCACGGGCTGGGCGTACTTC	CASSQTTGWAYF
14	.	many	TRBJ1-4	TRBV7-2	TGTGCCAGCAGCCTCGACCCAGGGACTGGAAAACTGTTTTTT	CASSLDPGTGKLFF
13	.	many	TRBJ1-2	TRBV6-1	TGTGCCAGCAGTGAAATTTCTCCCGGGGGCTACACCTTC	CASSEISPGGYTF
15	.	many	TRBJ1-6	TRBV20-1	TGCAGTGCTAGCCCAGCTAGCTCCTATAATTCACCCCTCCACTTT	CSASPASSYNSPLHF
19	.	many	TRBJ2-1	TRBV5-5	TGTGCCAGCAGCTTACGACAGTCACAGTTTACTGGGTCCTACAATGAGCAGTTCTTC	CASSLRQSQFTGSYNEQFF
11	.	many	TRBJ1-2	TRBV12-5	TGTGCTAGTGGTTCGAACGGGGGCTACACCTTC	CASGSNGGYTF
13	.	.	TRBJ1-1	TRBV11-3	TGTGCCAGCAGCCAGCAACAGGGAACTGAAGCTTTCTTT	CASSQQQGTEAFF
12	.	many	TRBJ2-5	TRBV7-9	TGTGCCAGCAGCCCTCAGGGAGAGACCCAGTACTTC	CASSPQGETQYF
14	.	many	TRBJ1-1	TRBV19	TGTGCCAGTAGTATCGGACGGAAGAACACTGAAGCTTTCTTT	CASSIGRKNTEAFF
14	.	many	TRBJ2-1	TRBV7-2	TGTGCCAGCAGCTCGGGACTCTCCTACAATGAGCAGTTCTTC	CASSSGLSYNEQFF
14	TRBD2	many	TRBJ2-5	TRBV7-2	TGTGCCAGCAGCCGGGGGGGCCTGAGAGAGACCCAGTACTTC	CASSRGGLRETQYF
12	.	many	TRBJ1-2	TRBV25-1	TGTGCCACTTTACTGGGGGGCCATGGCTACACCTTC	CATLLGGHGYTF
15	TRBD2	many	TRBJ2-1	TRBV7-2	TGTGCCAGCAGCTCTAGCGGGCCCTTCTACAATGAGCAGTTCTTC	CASSSSGPFYNEQFF
13	.	many	TRBJ1-2	TRBV7-2	TGTGCCAGCAGCATATCACAGCCCTATGGCTACACCTTC	CASSISQPYGYTF
14	.	many	TRBJ2-5	TRBV7-6	TGTGCCAGCAGCCCCGGGTTTTGGTTGGAGACCCAGTACTTC	CASSPGFWLETQYF
14	.	many	TRBJ1-5	TRBV7-2	TGTGCCAGCAGCTTAGCCAGCCGCAATCAGCCCCAGCATTTT	CASSLASRNQPQHF
15	TRBD2	many	TRBJ2-7	TRBV7-2	TGTGCCAGCAGCTTTGAAGGACTAGGGCGATACGAGCAGTACTTC	CASSFEGLGRYEQYF
14	TRBD1	many	TRBJ2-5	TRBV7-8	TGTGCCAGCAGCTTAGGAGTGACAGGGGAGACCCAGTACTTC	CASSLGVTGETQYF
14	.	many	TRBJ2-5	TRBV7-2	TGTGCCAGCAGCTTAGACGTCCTGAGGGCGACCCAGTACTTC	CASSLDVLRATQYF
16	TRBD1	many	TRBJ1-2	TRBV7-2	TGTGCCAGCATCATGGACAGGGTCGGGCCTAACTATGGCTACACCTTC	CASIMDRVGPNYGYTF
13	TRBD2	many	TRBJ2-5	TRBV6-2/TRBV6-3	TGTGCCAGCAAGGGGAGCGGGGTCGGGACCCAGTACTTC	CASKGSGVGTQYF
15	TRBD2	many	TRBJ2-1	TRBV12-3/TRBV12-4	TGTGCCAGCAGTAATAGCGGGGGGGCCTACAATGAGCAGTTCTTC	CASSNSGGAYNEQFF
13	.	many	TRBJ1-2	TRBV7-2	TGTGCCAGCAGCCTCTACGGGCTGGGCGGCTACACCTTC	CASSLYGLGGYTF
11	.	many	TRBJ1-2	TRBV29-1	TGCAGCGTGACCGATGACTATGGCTACACCTTC	CSVTDDYGYTF
16	.	many	TRBJ2-1	TRBV12-3/TRBV12-4	TGTGCCAGCAGCCTCGATCACAAGAGCTCCTACAATGAGCAGTTCTTC	CASSLDHKSSYNEQFF